A single sample gave rise to the 9 T cell receptor beta chains below, sequenced in a study of cytomegalovirus exposure and HLA in healthy donors. Both 60 Vbeta primers and 13 Jbeta primers went into the PCR. The repertoire was sequenced with immunoSEQ multiplex PCR; TCRdb's copy has only in-frame clones and lacks some. The data contain roughly 97,000 clones, roughly 79% of them seen just once; the ten biggest clones take up roughly 5.9%. Sequences were obtained from PBMCs. Source of these receptors: a man aged 55 to 70 in good health and CMV-seropositive.

The rearrangement links TRBV11-2 to TRBJ2-7; TRBD1 might be the D (5 bases). CDR1 and CDR2 from the germline V gene are SGHAT and FQNNGV. V lost 0 bases and J lost 0, with 15 bases in between. This CDR3 is 17 amino acids long. The CDR3 is CASSLDLWGSGSYEQYF. CDR3 bases: TGTGCCAGCAGCTTAGATCTTTGGGGCTCGGGCTCCTACGAGCAGTACTTC.

The chain employs TRBV6-5 and TRBJ1-2; 9 positions match TRBD1. Germline V gives CDR1 MNHEY, CDR2 SVGAGI. With 4 bases clipped from V and 7 bases from J, the junction kept 10 bases outside the gene matches. CDR3 length: 15 amino acids. The CDR3 region is CASSSTGQGLSGYTF. As DNA, the CDR3 is TGTGCCAGCAGTTCCACGGGACAGGGATTAAGTGGCTACACCTTC.

The V call is TRBV29-1, the J call TRBJ2-5; the match to TRBD1 covers 8 bases. Germline CDR1 and CDR2: SQVTM and ANQGSEA. This CDR3 spans 16 amino acids. Losses at the gene ends were 0 bases for V and 1 base for J; bases not matched to a gene: 7. The CDR3 region has the DNA TGCAGCGTTGAAGATCGGGGCAGGGGGCCCCAAGAGACCCAGTACTTC. Its protein product is CSVEDRGRGPQETQYF. Looking up the rest from reference TRBV29-1 and TRBJ2-5 gives the full variable domain: SAVISQKPSRDICQRGTSLTIQCQVDSQVTMMFWYRQQPGQSLTLIATANQGSEATYESGFVIDKFPISRPNLTFSTLTVSNMSPEDSSIYLCSVEDRGRGPQETQYFGPGTRLLVL.

The V call is TRBV5-4, the J call TRBJ2-6; TRBD2 might be the D (7 bases). The CDR3 sequence is 17 residues long. Germline V CDR1 and CDR2: SGHNT, YYREEE (reference sequence). V dropped 4 bases and J dropped 4 bases, with 18 bases sitting between them. The CDR3 reads CASSQDFGGRGANVLTF. In DNA, the CDR3 is TGTGCCAGCAGCCAAGATTTCGGGGGGCGGGGGGCCAACGTCCTGACTTTC.

This sequence joins TRBV7-9 and TRBJ1-5, with a possible D match to TRBD1 (6 bases). The length of the CDR3 is 15 residues. The V end lost 6 bases, the J end lost 7 bases, and 19 bases lay between the germline ends. Germline lookup yields CDR1 SEHNR and CDR2 FQNEAQ (reference sequence). CDR3 in amino acids: CASSLKGGAEQPQHF. In DNA form, the CDR3 reads TGTGCCAGCAGTCTTAAGGGGGGGGCCGAGCAGCCCCAGCATTTT.

The chain has TRBV19 and TRBJ1-1; TRBD1 agrees at 9 bases. CDR1 and CDR2 (germline): LNHDA, SQIVND (reference sequence). The CDR3 totals 13 residues. The V and J ends lost 7 bases and 3 bases, in that order; junction bases with no gene match: 3. The CDR3 DNA is TGTGCCAGTAACAGGGGGCGGGACACTGAAGCTTTCTTT. Translation gives CASNRGRDTEAFF.

This clone has only one observation. The CDR3 loop reads CAIEWDRLTYEQYF. The CDR3 DNA follows: TGTGCCATTGAGTGGGACAGGCTAACCTACGAGCAGTACTTC. This chain connects TRBV6-5 to TRBJ2-7; 8 nucleotides align to TRBD1. This CDR3 contains 14 residues. Looked up from germline, CDR1 is MNHEY and CDR2 is SVGAGI. The V segment lost 10 bases and the J segment 2 bases; nucleotides outside the gene matches: 10.

This clone was seen a few times. The chain combines TRBV4-3 with TRBJ1-2; TRBD1 aligns across 9 bases. From germline, CDR1 is LGHNA and CDR2 YSLEER. CDR3 size: 15 residues. J was trimmed by 8 bases and V by 3 bases; bases with no gene match: 10. The CDR3, as DNA: TGCGCCAGCAGCCAGAACTGGGGACAGGGAGAAGGCTACACCTTC. Translation: CASSQNWGQGEGYTF.

This clone occurred once. The J gene is TRBJ2-7, the V gene TRBV27; 7 nucleotides align to TRBD2. Germline-derived CDR1 and CDR2 are MNHEY and SMNVEV (reference sequence). With 3 bases clipped from V and 3 bases from J, the junction kept 5 bases outside the gene matches. CDR3 size: 14 residues. CDR3 DNA sequence: TGTGCCAGCAGTTTTTTACCGGGGGGCTACGAGCAGTACTTC. Translation: CASSFLPGGYEQYF.